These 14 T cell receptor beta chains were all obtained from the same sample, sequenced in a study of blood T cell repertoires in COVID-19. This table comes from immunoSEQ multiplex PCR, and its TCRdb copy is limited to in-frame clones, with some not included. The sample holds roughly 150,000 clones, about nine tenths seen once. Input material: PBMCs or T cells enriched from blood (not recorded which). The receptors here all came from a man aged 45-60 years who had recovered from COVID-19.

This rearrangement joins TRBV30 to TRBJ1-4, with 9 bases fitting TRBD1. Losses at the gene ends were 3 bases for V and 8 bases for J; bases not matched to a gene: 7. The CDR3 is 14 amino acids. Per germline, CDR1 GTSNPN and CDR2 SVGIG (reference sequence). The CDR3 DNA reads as TGTGCCTGGAGGATACAGGGGGCAGGGGAAAAACTGTTTTTT. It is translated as CAWRIQGAGEKLFF.

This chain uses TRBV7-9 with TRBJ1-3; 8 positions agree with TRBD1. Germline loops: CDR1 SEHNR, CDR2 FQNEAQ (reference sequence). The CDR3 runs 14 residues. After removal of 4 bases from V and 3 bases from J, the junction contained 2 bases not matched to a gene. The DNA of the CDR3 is TGTGCCAGCAGCTCCAGGGGGCTTGGAAACACCATATATTTT. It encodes CASSSRGLGNTIYF.

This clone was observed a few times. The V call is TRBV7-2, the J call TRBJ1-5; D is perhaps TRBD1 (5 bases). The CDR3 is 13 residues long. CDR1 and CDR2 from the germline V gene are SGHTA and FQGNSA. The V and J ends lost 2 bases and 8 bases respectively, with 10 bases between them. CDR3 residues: CASSLSLGEPQHF. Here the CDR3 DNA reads TGTGCCAGCAGCTTATCTTTAGGGGAGCCCCAGCATTTT.

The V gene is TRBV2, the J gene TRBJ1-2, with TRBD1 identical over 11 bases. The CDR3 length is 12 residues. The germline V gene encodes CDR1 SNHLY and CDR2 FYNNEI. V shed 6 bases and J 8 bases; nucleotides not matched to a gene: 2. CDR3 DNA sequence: TGTGCCAGCAGCGGACAGGGGGCAGGCTACACCTTC. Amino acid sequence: CASSGQGAGYTF.

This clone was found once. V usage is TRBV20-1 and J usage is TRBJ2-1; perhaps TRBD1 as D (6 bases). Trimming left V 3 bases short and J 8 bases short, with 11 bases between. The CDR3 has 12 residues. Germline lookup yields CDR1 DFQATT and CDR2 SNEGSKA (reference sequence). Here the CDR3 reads CSASVGTHEQFF. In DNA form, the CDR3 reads TGCAGTGCTAGTGTGGGGACACATGAGCAGTTCTTC.

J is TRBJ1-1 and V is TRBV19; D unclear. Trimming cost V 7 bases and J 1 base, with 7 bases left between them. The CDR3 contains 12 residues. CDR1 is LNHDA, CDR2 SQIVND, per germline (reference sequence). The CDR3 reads CASMAENTEAFF. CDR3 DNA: TGTGCCAGTATGGCAGAGAACACTGAAGCTTTCTTT.

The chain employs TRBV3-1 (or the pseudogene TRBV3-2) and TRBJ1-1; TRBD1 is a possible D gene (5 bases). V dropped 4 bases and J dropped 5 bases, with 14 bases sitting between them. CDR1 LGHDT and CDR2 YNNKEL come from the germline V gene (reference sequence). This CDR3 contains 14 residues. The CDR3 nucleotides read TGTGCCAGCAGCCGCGGGAGGGAGGGGACTGAAGCTTTCTTT. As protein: CASSRGREGTEAFF.

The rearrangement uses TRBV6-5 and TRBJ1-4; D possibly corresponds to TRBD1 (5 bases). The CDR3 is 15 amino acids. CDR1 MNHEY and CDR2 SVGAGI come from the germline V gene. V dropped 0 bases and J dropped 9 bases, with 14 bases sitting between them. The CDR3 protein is CASSYSGQGTKKLFF. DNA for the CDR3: TGTGCCAGCAGTTACTCCGGGCAGGGAACGAAAAAACTGTTTTTT.

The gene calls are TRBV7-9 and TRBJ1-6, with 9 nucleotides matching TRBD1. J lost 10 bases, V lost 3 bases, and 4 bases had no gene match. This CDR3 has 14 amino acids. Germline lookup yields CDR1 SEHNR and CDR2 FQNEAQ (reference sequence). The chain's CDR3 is CASSLDRGSSPLHF. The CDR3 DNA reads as TGTGCCAGCAGCTTGGACAGGGGTTCCTCACCCCTCCACTTT.

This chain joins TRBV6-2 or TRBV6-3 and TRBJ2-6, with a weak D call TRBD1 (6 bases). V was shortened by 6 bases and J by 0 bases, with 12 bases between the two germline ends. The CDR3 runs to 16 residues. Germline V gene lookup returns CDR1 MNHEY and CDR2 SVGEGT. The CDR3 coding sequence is TGTGCCAGCAGCCAAACAGGGAGCTCTGGGGCCAACGTCCTGACTTTC. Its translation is CASSQTGSSGANVLTF.

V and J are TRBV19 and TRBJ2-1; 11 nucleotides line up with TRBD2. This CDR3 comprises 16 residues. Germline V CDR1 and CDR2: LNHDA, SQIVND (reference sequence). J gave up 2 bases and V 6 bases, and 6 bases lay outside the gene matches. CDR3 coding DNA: TGTGCCAGTAGATCCGGACTAGCGGGCACCTACAATGAGCAGTTCTTC. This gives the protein CASRSGLAGTYNEQFF. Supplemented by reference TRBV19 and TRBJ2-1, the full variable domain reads DGGITQSPKYLFRKEGQNVTLSCEQNLNHDAMYWYRQDPGQGLRLIYYSQIVNDFQKGDIAEGYSVSREKKESFPLTVTSAQKNPTAFYLCASRSGLAGTYNEQFFGPGTRLTVL.

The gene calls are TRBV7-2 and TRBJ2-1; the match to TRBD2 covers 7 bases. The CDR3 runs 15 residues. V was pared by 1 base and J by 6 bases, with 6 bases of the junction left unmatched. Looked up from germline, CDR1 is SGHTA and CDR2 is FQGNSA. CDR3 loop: CASSLDSGEGNEQFF. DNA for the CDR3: TGTGCCAGCAGCTTAGACAGCGGGGAAGGCAATGAGCAGTTCTTC.

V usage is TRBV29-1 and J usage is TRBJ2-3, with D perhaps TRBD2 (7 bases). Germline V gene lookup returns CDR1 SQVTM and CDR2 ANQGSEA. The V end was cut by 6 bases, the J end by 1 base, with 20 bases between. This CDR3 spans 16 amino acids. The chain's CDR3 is CSVPNRGASRTDTQYF. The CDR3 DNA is TGCAGCGTCCCCAACCGGGGGGCCTCCCGCACAGATACGCAGTATTTT.

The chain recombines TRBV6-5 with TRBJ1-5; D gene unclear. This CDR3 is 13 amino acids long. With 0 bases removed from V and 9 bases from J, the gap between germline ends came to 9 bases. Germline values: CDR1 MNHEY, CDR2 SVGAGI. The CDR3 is CASSYSGRGPQHF. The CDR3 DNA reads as TGTGCCAGCAGTTACTCGGGTCGCGGGCCCCAGCATTTT.